These 5 T cell receptor beta chains were all obtained from the same sample, sequenced in a study of blood T cell dynamics during melanoma immunotherapy. The time point: week 3, after first cycle of checkpoint inhibitor. Libraries were prepared by immunoSEQ multiplex PCR; TCRdb keeps only in-frame clonotypes and omits some of them. The sample carries fewer than 9,500 clones, more than 70% recorded once. The starting material was blood, obtained from a patient treated with checkpoint blockade. These receptors were obtained from a human donor with melanoma.

V usage is TRBV27 and J usage is TRBJ1-1; D call uncertain. Per germline, CDR1 MNHEY and CDR2 SMNVEV (reference sequence). The CDR3 covers 8 residues. Trimming cost V 10 bases and J 9 bases, with 6 bases left between them. DNA of the CDR3: TGTGCCATCTCGCAAGCTTTCTTT. It is translated as CAISQAFF.

The chain combines TRBV10-3 with TRBJ1-1; D is perhaps TRBD1 (6 bases). Germline V gene sequence: CDR1 ENHRY, CDR2 SYGVKD. The CDR3 has 14 residues. Trimming took 2 bases from V and 0 from J, leaving 7 bases between them. The CDR3: CAISETGMNTEAFF. The DNA for the CDR3 is TGTGCCATCAGTGAGACAGGGATGAACACTGAAGCTTTCTTT.

The chain uses TRBV2 and TRBJ1-1; D possibly corresponds to TRBD1 (5 bases). This CDR3 is 15 amino acids long. V gave up 5 bases and J gave up 4 bases, with 17 bases separating them. Per the germline V gene, CDR1 is SNHLY and CDR2 is FYNNEI. CDR3 in amino acids: CASSRDRPSSTEAFF. The CDR3 bases are TGTGCCAGCAGTCGGGACCGCCCTAGCAGCACTGAAGCTTTCTTT.

This chain joins TRBV2 and TRBJ1-6; D gene ambiguous. With 2 bases removed from V and 0 bases from J, the gap between germline ends came to 2 bases. This CDR3 has 14 residues. The germline CDR1 and CDR2 sequences are SNHLY and FYNNEI. The CDR3 DNA is TGTGCCAGCAGTGAAAGCTCCTATAATTCACCCCTCCACTTT. Protein: CASSESSYNSPLHF.

This sequence joins TRBV18 and TRBJ1-5; D ambiguous. The CDR3 totals 14 residues. Trimming shortened V by 6 bases and J by 2 bases, and 11 bases separated the two germline ends. The V gene's germline CDR1 is KGHSH and CDR2 LQKENI. CDR3 sequence (DNA): TGTGCCAGCTCCCAGGACGGGGGCAATCAGCCCCAGCATTTT. Translation gives CASSQDGGNQPQHF.